Listed below are T cell receptor beta chains from one sample, sequenced in a study of T cells in severe cutaneous drug reactions. TCRdb reprocessed the multiplex PCR reads and stores each CDR3 protein as one record, lacking DNA. The record lists more than 6,500 distinct CDR3 sequences, of which the ten most abundant hold 26%. Sequencing input: cells from a skin blister. These receptors all come from a human donor with a severe cutaneous adverse drug reaction. The CDR3 runs from the conserved cysteine through the conserved F or W. Each record gives: clone size, V gene, J gene, CDR3 protein. Clone size is shown for a subset of rows, as once, few, many or a class of expanded clone.

>NA|TRBV9|TRBJ2-3
CASSVDSRRITDTQYF
>NA|TRBV3-1|TRBJ2-1
CASSQVRTGSSSYNEQFF
>NA|TRBV2|TRBJ2-3
CASSEGTDTQYF
>medium-sized|TRBV30|TRBJ2-7
CAWDRGNEQYF
>NA|TRBV6-2/TRBV6-3|TRBJ2-5
CAHSGGMVETQYF
>NA|TRBV28|TRBJ2-7
CASSPRTGVLEQYF
>NA|TRBV20-1|TRBJ1-2
CSARVSREDYGYTF
>NA|TRBV6-6|TRBJ2-2
CASTRGTSLNTGELFF
>medium-sized|TRBV9|TRBJ2-4
CASSVAGQGDIQYF
>NA|TRBV5-6|TRBJ2-5
CASSSTLAGEETQYF
>NA|TRBV6-1|TRBJ2-3
CASSELATSGRVWDTQYF
>NA|TRBV10-2|TRBJ2-5
CASIQAGGFGETQYF
>NA|TRBV10-3|TRBJ1-2
CAISAGTDNYGYTF
>NA|TRBV11-2|TRBJ2-2
CASTTPLDGATGELFF
>NA|TRBV29-1|TRBJ2-3
CSVEGGQGATDTQYF
>NA|TRBV5-4|TRBJ1-1
CASSGRDTEAFF
>NA|TRBV6-5|TRBJ2-5
CASSYSGSPETQYF
>NA|TRBV7-8|TRBJ2-2
CASSQQGTGGPPGELFF
>NA|TRBV7-9|TRBJ1-2
CASSENWGEGNYGYTF
>NA|TRBV11-2|TRBJ2-5
CASSSYSVQETQYF
>NA|TRBV27|TRBJ2-7
CASSSGLAGHEQYF
>NA|TRBV29-1|TRBJ2-5
CSVSSQETQYF
>NA|TRBV20-1|TRBJ2-2
CSATTRIPGELFF
>NA|TRBV27|TRBJ2-7
CASSPLLGLAGNEQYF
>NA|TRBV4-3|TRBJ2-1
CASSQERPSGGEQFF
>medium-sized|TRBV30|TRBJ2-7
CAWRGPGPSYEQYF
>NA|TRBV5-4|TRBJ2-6
CASTPGGYGANVLTF
>NA|TRBV3-1|TRBJ2-2
CASSHPLNTGELFF
>NA|TRBV20-1|TRBJ1-6
CSAHGDSPLHF
>medium-sized|TRBV20-1|TRBJ2-1
CSAWDFQITYNEQFF
>NA|TRBV12-3/TRBV12-4|TRBJ2-7
CASSLYYEQYF
>NA|TRBV4-2|TRBJ1-4
CASSHGWFDEKLFF
>large|TRBV29-1|TRBJ2-7
CSVVFQTYEQYF
>NA|TRBV28|TRBJ2-7
CASSFGLGRLEYEQYF
>NA|TRBV7-2|TRBJ1-3
CASRISGGGNTIYF
>NA|TRBV28|TRBJ2-7
CASSSPFSDEDYEQYF
>NA|TRBV7-2|TRBJ1-1
CASSFSSGDTEAFF
>medium-sized|TRBV30|TRBJ2-3
CAWNLAGHTDTQYF
>medium-sized|TRBV30|TRBJ2-1
CAWRGPNPNEQFF
>NA|TRBV28|TRBJ2-7
CASSDEGGGYEQYF
>NA|TRBV7-6|TRBJ2-7
CASSFGQGKSQYF
>NA|TRBV19|TRBJ2-7
CASSSSADVFYEQYF
>medium-sized|TRBV6-6|TRBJ2-7
CASRGKYEQYF
>medium-sized|TRBV6-6|TRBJ2-7
CASSKREGNEQYF
>NA|TRBV28|TRBJ1-1
CASSLGPLTEAFF